This is a list of T cell receptor beta chains from one sample in a study of CD8+CD57+ T cells in acquired aplastic anemia. MiXCR, run by TCRdb on the reads, gives a single entry per CDR3 protein. The sample carries approximately 270,000 distinct CDR3 sequences, around 60% recorded once. The sequencing sample was made of sorted CD4+, CD8+, or CD8+CD57+ T cells (not recorded which) from PBMCs. Receptor source: a human donor with severe aplastic anemia or a healthy control (not recorded which). The CDR3 runs from the conserved cysteine through the conserved F or W.

j_call | v_call | cdr3_aa
TRBJ2-1 | TRBV20-1 | CSATPGMNEQLF
TRBJ1-2 | TRBV7-2 | CASSLPGRGYTF
TRBJ2-2 | TRBV7-8 | CASSLRLAGSDTGELFF
TRBJ2-2 | TRBV6-5 | CASSALPSGGAFTGELFF
TRBJ1-1 | TRBV7-6 | CASSSDGGITEAFF
TRBJ2-5 | TRBV5-1 | CASSSRQGAWLETQYF
TRBJ2-5 | TRBV10-3 | CAISEGPVETQYF
TRBJ2-5 | TRBV29-1 | CSVVARYGTQYF
TRBJ1-3 | TRBV19 | CASSITGGNTIYF
TRBJ2-3 | TRBV7-2 | CASRSSGSVGDTQYF
TRBJ2-7 | TRBV20-1 | CSARAGHYEQYF
TRBJ2-2 | TRBV10-3 | CAISEGWGFTGELFF
TRBJ2-1 | TRBV7-2 | CASSSGWGVYNEQFF
TRBJ2-3 | TRBV5-1 | CASSRQGAKDTQYF
TRBJ2-7 | TRBV20-1 | CSAKKRDSHVWEQYF
TRBJ1-2 | TRBV7-2 | CASSLVVGPANYGYTF
TRBJ2-1 | TRBV6-6 | CASSYETAANEQFF
TRBJ1-2 | TRBV20-1 | CSARLGGYGYTF
TRBJ2-7 | TRBV14 | CASRGTSGTHAYEQYF
TRBJ1-2 | TRBV7-2 | CASRQGADYGYTF
TRBJ2-3 | TRBV11-3 | CASSLGSPTDTQYF
TRBJ1-2 | TRBV5-4 | CASSQPGPRDDGYTF
TRBJ2-7 | TRBV6-6 | CASSHLWERGEPSYEQYF
TRBJ2-7 | TRBV24-1 | CATSDSGISGSYYEQYF
TRBJ1-1 | TRBV6-5 | CASSYGDRGTEAFF
TRBJ2-3 | TRBV19 | CARSRAGAQYF
TRBJ2-7 | TRBV20-1 | CSANPGQGADEQYF
TRBJ2-7 | TRBV5-1 | CASSSGGEQYF
TRBJ2-7 | TRBV6-5 | CASSEFWDRNYEQYF
TRBJ2-7 | TRBV29-1 | CSVRDGRYEQYF
TRBJ1-2 | TRBV28 | CASSGLTGRLGYGYTF
TRBJ2-6 | TRBV6-2/TRBV6-3 | CASSTRTGGWAEAF
TRBJ2-2 | TRBV15 | CATSRGGQGNTGELFF
TRBJ1-3 | TRBV9 | CASSVAGGNTIYF
TRBJ2-2 | TRBV7-8 | CASSSLRVDPNTGELFF
TRBJ2-5 | TRBV7-9 | CASSWGEIQETQYF
TRBJ2-7 | TRBV5-5 | CASSRDSPPYEQYF